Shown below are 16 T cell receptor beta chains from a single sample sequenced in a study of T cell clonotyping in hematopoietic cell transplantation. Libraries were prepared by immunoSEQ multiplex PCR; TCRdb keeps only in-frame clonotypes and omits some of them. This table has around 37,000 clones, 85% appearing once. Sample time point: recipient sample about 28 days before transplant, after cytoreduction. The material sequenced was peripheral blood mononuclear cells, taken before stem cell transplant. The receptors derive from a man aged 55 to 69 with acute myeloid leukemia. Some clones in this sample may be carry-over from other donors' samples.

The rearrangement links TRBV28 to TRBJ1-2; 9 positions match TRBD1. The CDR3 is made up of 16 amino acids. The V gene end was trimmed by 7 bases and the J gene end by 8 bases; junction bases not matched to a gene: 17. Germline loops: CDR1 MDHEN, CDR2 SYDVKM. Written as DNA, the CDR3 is TGTGCCAGCATCCCGGGACAGGGAGGTTGGCGGGGCGGCTACACCTTC. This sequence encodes CASIPGQGGWRGGYTF.

The CDR3 DNA reads TGTGCCAGCAAAAAGGGACAGGGCGATTTTTACGAGCAGTACTTC. The encoded protein is CASKKGQGDFYEQYF. V and J are TRBV28 and TRBJ2-7; 9 bases agree with TRBD1. V lost 7 bases and J lost 4; bases outside the gene matches: 11. The CDR3 totals 15 residues. In germline, CDR1 is MDHEN, CDR2 SYDVKM. Drawing the rest from reference TRBV28 and TRBJ2-7, the complete variable domain is DVKVTQSSRYLVKRTGEKVFLECVQDMDHENMFWYRQDPGLGLRLIYFSYDVKMKEKGDIPEGYSVSREKKERFSLILESASTNQTSMYLCASKKGQGDFYEQYFGPGTRLTVT.

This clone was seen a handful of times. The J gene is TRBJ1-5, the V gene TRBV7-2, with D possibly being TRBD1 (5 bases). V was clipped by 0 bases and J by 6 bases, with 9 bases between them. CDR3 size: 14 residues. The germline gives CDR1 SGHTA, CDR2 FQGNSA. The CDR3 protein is CASSLARGAQPQHF. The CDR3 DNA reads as TGTGCCAGCAGCTTAGCGAGAGGGGCTCAGCCCCAGCATTTT.

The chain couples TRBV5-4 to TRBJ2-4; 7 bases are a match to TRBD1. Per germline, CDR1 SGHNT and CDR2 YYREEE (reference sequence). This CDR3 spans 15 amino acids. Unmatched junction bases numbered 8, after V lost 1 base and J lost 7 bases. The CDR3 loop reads CASSLRQGFANIQYF. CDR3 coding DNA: TGTGCCAGCAGCTTGAGACAGGGTTTTGCTAACATTCAGTACTTC.

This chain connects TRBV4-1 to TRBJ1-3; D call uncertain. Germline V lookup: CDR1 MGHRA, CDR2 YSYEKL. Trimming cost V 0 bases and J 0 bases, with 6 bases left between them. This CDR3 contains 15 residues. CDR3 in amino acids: CASSQDRSSGNTIYF. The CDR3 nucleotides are TGCGCCAGCAGCCAAGACAGGTCCTCTGGAAACACCATATATTTT.

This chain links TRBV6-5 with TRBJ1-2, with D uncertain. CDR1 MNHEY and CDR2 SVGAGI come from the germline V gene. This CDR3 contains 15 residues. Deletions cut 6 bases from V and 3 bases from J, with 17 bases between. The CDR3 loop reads CASSKGFPRDYGYTF. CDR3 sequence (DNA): TGTGCCAGCAGCAAAGGGTTCCCCAGAGACTATGGCTACACCTTC.

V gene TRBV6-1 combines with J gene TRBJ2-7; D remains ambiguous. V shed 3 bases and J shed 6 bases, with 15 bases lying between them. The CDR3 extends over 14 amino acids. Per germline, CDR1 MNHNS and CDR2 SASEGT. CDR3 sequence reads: CASSEEMVPGEQYF. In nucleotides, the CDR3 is TGTGCCAGCAGTGAGGAAATGGTTCCGGGCGAGCAGTACTTC.

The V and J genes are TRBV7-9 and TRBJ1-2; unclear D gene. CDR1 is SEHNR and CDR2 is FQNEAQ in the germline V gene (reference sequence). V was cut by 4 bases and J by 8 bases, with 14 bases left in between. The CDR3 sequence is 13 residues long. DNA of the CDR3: TGTGCCAGCAGCTCATCCCTCGGAGACGGCTACACCTTC. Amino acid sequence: CASSSSLGDGYTF.

The CDR3 sequence: CASSLVSVFGTDTQYF. Written as DNA, the CDR3 is TGTGCCAGCAGCTTAGTATCTGTATTCGGCACAGATACGCAGTATTTT. The chain is built from TRBV7-2 and TRBJ2-3; D not resolved. The V and J ends lost 1 base and 1 base respectively, with 12 bases between them. CDR3 length: 16 amino acids. The germline gives CDR1 SGHTA, CDR2 FQGNSA.

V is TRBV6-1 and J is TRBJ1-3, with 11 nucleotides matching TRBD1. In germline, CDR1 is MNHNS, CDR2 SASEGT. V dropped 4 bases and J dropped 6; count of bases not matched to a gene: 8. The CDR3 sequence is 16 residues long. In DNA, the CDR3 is TGTGCCAGCAGTGTTCAGGACAGGGGGCCCGAAAACACCATATATTTT. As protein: CASSVQDRGPENTIYF.

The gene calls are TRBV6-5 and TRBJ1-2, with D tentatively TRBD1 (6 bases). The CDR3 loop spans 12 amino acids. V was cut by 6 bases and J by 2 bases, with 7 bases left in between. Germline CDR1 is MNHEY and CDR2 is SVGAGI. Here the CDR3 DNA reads TGTGCCAGCAGAACAGGGAACTATGGCTACACCTTC. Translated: CASRTGNYGYTF.

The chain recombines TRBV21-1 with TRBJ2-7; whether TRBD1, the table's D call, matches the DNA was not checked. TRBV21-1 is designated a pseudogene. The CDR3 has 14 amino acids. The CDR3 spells CASSDRGQGAPQYF. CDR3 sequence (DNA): TGTGCCAGCAGCGACCGAGGACAGGGGGCTCCTCAGTACTTC.

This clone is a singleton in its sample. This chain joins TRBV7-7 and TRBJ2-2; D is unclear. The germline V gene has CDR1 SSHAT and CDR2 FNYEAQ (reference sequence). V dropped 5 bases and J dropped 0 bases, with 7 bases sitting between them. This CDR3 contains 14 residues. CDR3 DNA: TGTGCCAGCAGCCACCCCCCGAACACCGGGGAGCTGTTTTTT. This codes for CASSHPPNTGELFF. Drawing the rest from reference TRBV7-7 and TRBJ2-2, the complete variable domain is GAGVSQSPRYKVTKRGQDVTLRCDPISSHATLYWYQQALGQGPEFLTYFNYEAQPDKSGLPSDRFSAERPEGSISTLTIQRTEQRDSAMYRCASSHPPNTGELFFGEGSRLTVL.

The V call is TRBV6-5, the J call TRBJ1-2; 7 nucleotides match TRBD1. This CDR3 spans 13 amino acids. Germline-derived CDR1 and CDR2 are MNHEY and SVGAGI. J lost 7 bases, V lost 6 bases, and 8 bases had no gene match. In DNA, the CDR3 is TGTGCCAGCAGCCAACAGGGGAGGTCTGGCTACACCTTC. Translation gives CASSQQGRSGYTF.

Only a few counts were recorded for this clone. The DNA for the CDR3 is TGCAGCGCAAAGCTAGTTGCAGGAAACACCATATATTTT. It codes for CSAKLVAGNTIYF. The chain is built from TRBV29-1 and TRBJ1-3; D unclear. Germline CDR1 and CDR2: SQVTM and ANQGSEA. The V end lost 7 bases, the J end lost 4 bases, and 14 bases lay between the germline ends. The CDR3 consists of 13 residues.

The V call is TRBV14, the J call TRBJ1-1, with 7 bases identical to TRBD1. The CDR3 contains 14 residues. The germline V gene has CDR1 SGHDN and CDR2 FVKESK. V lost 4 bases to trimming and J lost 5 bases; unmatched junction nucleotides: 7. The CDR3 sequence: CASSLNHRGTEAFF. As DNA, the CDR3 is TGTGCCAGCAGCCTCAATCACAGGGGAACTGAAGCTTTCTTT.